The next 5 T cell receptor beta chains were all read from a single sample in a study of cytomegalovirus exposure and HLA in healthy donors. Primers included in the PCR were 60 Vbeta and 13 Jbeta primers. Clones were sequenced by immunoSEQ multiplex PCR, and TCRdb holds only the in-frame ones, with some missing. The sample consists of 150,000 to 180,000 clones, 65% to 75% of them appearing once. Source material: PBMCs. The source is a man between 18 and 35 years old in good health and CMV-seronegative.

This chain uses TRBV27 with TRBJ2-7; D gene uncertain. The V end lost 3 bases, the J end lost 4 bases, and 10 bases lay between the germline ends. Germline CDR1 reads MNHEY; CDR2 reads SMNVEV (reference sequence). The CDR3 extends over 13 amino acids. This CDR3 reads CASSLAGAYEQYV. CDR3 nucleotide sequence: TGTGCCAGCAGTTTGGCCGGAGCGTACGAGCAGTACGTC.

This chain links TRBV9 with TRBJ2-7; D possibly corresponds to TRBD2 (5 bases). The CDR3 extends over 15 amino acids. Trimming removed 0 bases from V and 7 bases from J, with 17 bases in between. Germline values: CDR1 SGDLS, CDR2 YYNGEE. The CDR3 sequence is CASSVGGGPVWEQYF. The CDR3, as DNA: TGTGCCAGCAGCGTAGGTGGAGGACCTGTGTGGGAGCAGTACTTC.

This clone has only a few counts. CDR3 in amino acids: CASSQGVNSNQPQHF. The CDR3 DNA reads TGCGCCAGCAGCCAAGGTGTAAATAGCAATCAGCCCCAGCATTTT. The chain uses TRBV4-3 and TRBJ1-5, with no clear D. Germline V lookup: CDR1 LGHNA, CDR2 YSLEER. V was clipped by 1 base and J by 0 bases, with 7 bases between them. This CDR3 is built from 15 residues.

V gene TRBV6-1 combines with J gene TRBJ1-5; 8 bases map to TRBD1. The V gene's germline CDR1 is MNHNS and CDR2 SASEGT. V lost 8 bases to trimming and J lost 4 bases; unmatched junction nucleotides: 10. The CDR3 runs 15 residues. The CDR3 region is CASCRDRQGNQPQHF. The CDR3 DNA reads TGTGCCAGCTGCCGGGACAGGCAAGGAAATCAGCCCCAGCATTTT.

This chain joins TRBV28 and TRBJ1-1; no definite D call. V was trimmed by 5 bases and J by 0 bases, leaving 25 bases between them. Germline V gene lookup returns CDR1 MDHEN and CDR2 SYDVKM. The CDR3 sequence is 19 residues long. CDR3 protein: CASSDDQPIIRLMNTEAFF. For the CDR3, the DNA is TGTGCCAGCAGTGACGACCAACCGATCATCCGACTAATGAACACTGAAGCTTTCTTT.